This T cell receptor beta chain emerged from a study of PD-1 blockade in classical Hodgkin lymphoma. Profiled with immunoSEQ multiplex PCR; TCRdb holds only in-frame clones, not every one. The sample includes about 30,000 clones, about nine tenths seen only once; the top ten take approximately 1.2%. The time point was: newly diagnosed, previously untreated cHL patient sample. Negative magnetic selection isolated CD4+ T cells from thawed PBMCs. A comparison was provided by newly diagnosed, untreated classical Hodgkin lymphoma PBMCs. V was clipped by 6 bases and J by 8 bases; unmatched bases: 15. The CDR3 is 15 amino acids. Germline V gene sequence: CDR1 MNHEY, CDR2 SMNVEV (reference sequence). Note on this clone: Its antigen is unknown.

Findings and caveats of the study: In newly diagnosed patients, baseline TCR diversity was reportedly below that of healthy donors. Sources of repertoire differences remain undefined, possibly disease activity or prior therapy.

The sequencing input was CD4+ T cells from blood. The TCR was taken from a human donor with classical Hodgkin lymphoma. V and J are TRBV27 and TRBJ1-1, with 7 nucleotides matching TRBD1. CDR3 coding DNA: TGTGCCAGCAGCGGCCCCTCAAGACAGGGTCACGAAGCTTTCTTT. It is translated as CASSGPSRQGHEAFF.